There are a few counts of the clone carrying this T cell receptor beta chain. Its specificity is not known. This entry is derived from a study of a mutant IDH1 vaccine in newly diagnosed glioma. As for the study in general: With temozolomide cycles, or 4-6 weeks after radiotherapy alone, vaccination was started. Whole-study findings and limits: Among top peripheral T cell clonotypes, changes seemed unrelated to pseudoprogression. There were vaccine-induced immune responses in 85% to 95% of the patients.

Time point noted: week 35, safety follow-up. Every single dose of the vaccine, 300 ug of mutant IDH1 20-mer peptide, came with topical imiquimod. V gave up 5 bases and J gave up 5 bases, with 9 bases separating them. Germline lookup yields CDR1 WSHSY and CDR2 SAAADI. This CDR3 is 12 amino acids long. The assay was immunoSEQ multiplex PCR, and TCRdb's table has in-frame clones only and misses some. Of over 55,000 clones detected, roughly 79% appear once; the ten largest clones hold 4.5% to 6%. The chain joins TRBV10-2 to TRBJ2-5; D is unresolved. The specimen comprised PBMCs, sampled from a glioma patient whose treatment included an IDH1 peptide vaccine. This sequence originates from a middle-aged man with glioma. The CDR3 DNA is TGCGCCAGCAGTCCCTCAATGGAGACCCAGTACTTC. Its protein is CASSPSMETQYF.